These 32 T cell receptor beta chains were sequenced from one sample in a study of siplizumab effects on memory and regulatory T cells. Only in-frame clones appear in the TCRdb table, and some are missing; sequencing was by immunoSEQ multiplex PCR. The data contain more than 60,000 clones, roughly 97% of them singletons. Sequenced input: naive CD8+ T cells sorted from blood. The receptor set was obtained from a human donor in good health.

As regards this clone: At one boundary the junction diverges from the germline segment, which might be a read error. The rearrangement joins TRBV15 to TRBJ1-2; D is unclear. This CDR3 contains 18 residues. The germline V gene encodes CDR1 LNHNV and CDR2 YYDKDF (reference sequence). This CDR3 reads CATSRDLETQHPIRLISF. The CDR3, as DNA: TGTGCCACCAGCAGAGATCTCGAAACCCAACACCCTATTCGGCTCATATCCTTC.

Worth noting for this clone: Different DNA sequences within this sample yield the same CDR3. The chain carries TRBV5-6 and TRBJ2-7; possible D gene TRBD1, 7 bases. Germline CDR1 SGHDT, CDR2 YYEEEE. The V end was cut by 0 bases, the J end by 4 bases, with 17 bases between. This CDR3 comprises 16 residues. This CDR3 is CASSLGGGQGGYEQYF. CDR3 bases: TGTGCCAGCAGCTTGGGAGGAGGTCAGGGGGGTTACGAGCAGTACTTC.

V and J are TRBV9 and TRBJ2-5; tentatively, D is TRBD2 (6 bases). Trimming took off 1 base at V and 2 bases at J, with 15 bases between the two ends. In germline, CDR1 is SGDLS, CDR2 YYNGEE. This CDR3 comprises 16 residues. DNA for the CDR3: TGTGCCAGCAGCGTAAGTGGAGCGGGCGGGCAAGAGACCCAGTACTTC. It specifies CASSVSGAGGQETQYF.

The gene calls are TRBV28 and TRBJ2-7; D is unresolved. Germline V gives CDR1 MDHEN, CDR2 SYDVKM. The V gene lost 5 bases and the J gene lost 4 bases, with 12 bases spanning the gap. The CDR3 runs to 13 residues. The CDR3 protein is CASSTTYRYEQYF. The CDR3 nucleotides are TGTGCCAGCAGTACCACCTATCGTTACGAGCAGTACTTC. The complete variable domain, with remaining parts taken from reference TRBV28 and TRBJ2-7, reads DVKVTQSSRYLVKRTGEKVFLECVQDMDHENMFWYRQDPGLGLRLIYFSYDVKMKEKGDIPEGYSVSREKKERFSLILESASTNQTSMYLCASSTTYRYEQYFGPGTRLTVT.

V usage is TRBV12-5 and J usage is TRBJ2-2; D could derive from TRBD1 or TRBD2 (7 bases each). The V gene's germline CDR1 is LGHNT and CDR2 FRNRAP. The CDR3 is made up of 18 amino acids. With 2 bases removed from V and 4 bases from J, the gap between germline ends came to 20 bases. CDR3 sequence: CASGLPNRQGGSTGELFF. CDR3 DNA: TGTGCTAGTGGTTTGCCGAACCGACAGGGAGGGTCCACCGGGGAGCTGTTTTTT.

This rearrangement joins TRBV19 to TRBJ1-3, with D unclear. This CDR3 spans 12 amino acids. Trimming took off 4 bases at V and 2 bases at J, with 3 bases between the two ends. Per the germline V gene, CDR1 is LNHDA and CDR2 is SQIVND (reference sequence). The chain's CDR3 is CASSNAGNTIYF. For the CDR3, the DNA is TGTGCCAGTAGTAACGCTGGAAACACCATATATTTT.

V is TRBV9 and J is TRBJ1-1; D is undetermined. The V gene lost 0 bases and the J gene lost 6 bases, with 12 bases spanning the gap. CDR1 is SGDLS and CDR2 is YYNGEE in the germline V gene. The CDR3 sequence is 14 residues long. CDR3 nucleotide sequence: TGTGCCAGCAGCGTAGGTCTCCAAACCCCTGAAGCTTTCTTT. As protein: CASSVGLQTPEAFF.

V usage is TRBV9 and J usage is TRBJ2-1, with D unclear. The CDR3 runs to 12 residues. Germline values: CDR1 SGDLS, CDR2 YYNGEE. Between the trimmed V and J ends, which lost 0 bases and 8 bases, there was a span of 6 bases. CDR3 region: CASSVDVHEQFF. CDR3 bases: TGTGCCAGCAGCGTAGATGTCCATGAGCAGTTCTTC.

The chain links TRBV7-9 to TRBJ2-7, with 7 bases that match TRBD1. Germline V CDR1 and CDR2: SEHNR, FQNEAQ (reference sequence). V shed 1 base, J shed 2 bases, and the junction held 5 bases outside the gene matches. The CDR3 spans 15 residues. CDR3 in amino acids: CASSLDRGNPYEQYF. The CDR3 DNA sequence: TGTGCCAGCAGCTTAGACAGGGGTAACCCCTACGAGCAGTACTTC.

This chain connects TRBV5-1 to TRBJ1-2; TRBD1 matches 7 bases. From germline, CDR1 is SGHRS and CDR2 YFSETQ. The V segment lost 4 bases and the J segment 4 bases; nucleotides outside the gene matches: 10. The CDR3 covers 15 residues. The CDR3 bases are TGCGCCAGCAGCCCGGACAGGAATTTGTTCTATGGCTACACCTTC. It codes for CASSPDRNLFYGYTF.

The V call is TRBV6-5, the J call TRBJ1-5; no definite D call. V was pared by 1 base and J by 5 bases, with 6 bases between. Germline V CDR1 and CDR2: MNHEY, SVGAGI. The CDR3 loop spans 13 amino acids. For the CDR3, the DNA is TGTGCCAGCAGTTACTGGGTGGATCAGCCCCAGCATTTT. It codes for CASSYWVDQPQHF.

The V and J genes are TRBV7-2 and TRBJ2-1, with 8 bases identical to TRBD2. Looked up from germline, CDR1 is SGHTA and CDR2 is FQGNSA. V lost 1 base, J lost 0 bases, and 11 bases stayed unmatched. This CDR3 is built from 19 residues. CDR3 sequence (DNA): TGTGCCAGCAGCTTAGAGATCCTAGCGGGTCTTAGCTCCTACAATGAGCAGTTCTTC. Protein sequence: CASSLEILAGLSSYNEQFF.

The V gene is TRBV6-1, the J gene TRBJ2-4; D is unresolved. This CDR3 is built from 16 residues. Germline values: CDR1 MNHNS, CDR2 SASEGT. Trimming removed 4 bases from V and 1 base from J, with 14 bases in between. The CDR3 loop reads CASSGTTLEAKNIQYF. Here the CDR3 DNA reads TGTGCCAGCAGTGGTACTACCTTGGAGGCCAAAAACATTCAGTACTTC.

The chain employs TRBV7-6 and TRBJ1-1; possibly TRBD1 for D (6 bases). Germline-derived CDR1 and CDR2 are SGHVS and FNYEAQ. V lost 4 bases to trimming and J lost 1 base, with 7 bases between them. The CDR3 runs to 13 residues. CDR3 in amino acids: CASSSTGNTEAFF. In nucleotides, the CDR3 is TGTGCCAGCAGCTCGACAGGGAACACTGAAGCTTTCTTT.

The gene calls are TRBV9 and TRBJ1-3; no clear D gene. CDR3 length: 13 residues. With 0 bases removed from V and 1 base from J, the gap between germline ends came to 2 bases. Germline V gives CDR1 SGDLS, CDR2 YYNGEE. The DNA for the CDR3 is TGTGCCAGCAGCGTAGGTTCTGGAAACACCATATATTTT. This gives the protein CASSVGSGNTIYF.

V gene TRBV7-6 combines with J gene TRBJ2-2; D unclear. CDR3 length: 12 residues. CDR1 is SGHVS, CDR2 FNYEAQ, per germline. V dropped 4 bases and J dropped 6 bases, with 6 bases sitting between them. The DNA of the CDR3 is TGTGCCAGCAGCTGGGGTCCCGGGGAGCTGTTTTTT. Protein sequence: CASSWGPGELFF.

The chain uses TRBV5-6 and TRBJ2-3, with D unclear. The CDR3 has 13 amino acids. Trimming removed 0 bases from V and 6 bases from J, with 8 bases in between. Germline loops: CDR1 SGHDT, CDR2 YYEEEE. The CDR3 spells CASSLGAGDTQYF. DNA of the CDR3: TGTGCCAGCAGCTTGGGGGCCGGGGATACGCAGTATTTT.

The rearrangement joins TRBV11-2 to TRBJ1-5; TRBD1 might be the D (5 bases). V was clipped by 0 bases and J by 1 base, with 7 bases between them. This CDR3 is 15 amino acids long. Germline CDR1 is SGHAT and CDR2 is FQNNGV. The CDR3 loop reads CASSLEGTSNQPQHF. The CDR3 nucleotides are TGTGCCAGCAGCTTAGAAGGGACGAGCAATCAGCCCCAGCATTTT. The variable domain in full, completed from reference TRBV11-2 and TRBJ1-5, reads EAGVAQSPRYKIIEKRQSVAFWCNPISGHATLYWYQQILGQGPKLLIQFQNNGVVDDSQLPKDRFSAERLKGVDSTLKIQPAKLEDSAVYLCASSLEGTSNQPQHFGDGTRLSIL.

This chain joins TRBV10-1 and TRBJ2-3, with 8 nucleotides matching TRBD2. This CDR3 spans 18 amino acids. The germline gives CDR1 WNHNN, CDR2 SYGVQD (reference sequence). V lost 0 bases, J lost 1 base, and 9 bases stayed unmatched. CDR3 bases: TGCGCCAGCAGTGAGTCGTGGGGAACTAGCGGAGGCACAGATACGCAGTATTTT. Translation gives CASSESWGTSGGTDTQYF.

The gene calls are TRBV4-3 and TRBJ2-7, with a tentative D call TRBD2 (7 bases). Trimming shortened V by 4 bases and J by 0 bases, and 10 bases separated the two germline ends. The CDR3 runs to 14 residues. CDR1 and CDR2 from the germline V gene are LGHNA and YSLEER. CDR3 amino acids: CASSRGGSSYEQYF. The DNA for the CDR3 is TGCGCCAGCAGCCGGGGGGGCTCCTCCTACGAGCAGTACTTC.

The chain links TRBV7-8 to TRBJ2-2, with TRBD2 matching 7 bases. This CDR3 has 15 residues. Germline assignment: CDR1 SGHVS and CDR2 FQNEAQ. CDR3 nucleotides: TGTTTATCGGGACTATCGTCGGATGGAGCCGGGGAGCTGTTTTTT. Amino acids: CLSGLSSDGAGELFF.

This rearrangement joins TRBV7-2 to TRBJ1-2; TRBD1 aligns across 7 bases. The CDR3 consists of 13 residues. The germline V gene has CDR1 SGHTA and CDR2 FQGNSA. The ends lost 5 bases at V and 6 bases at J; junction bases unmatched: 6. The CDR3, as DNA: TGTGCCAGCAGCCCGACAGGGTGGCATGGCTACACCTTC. It encodes CASSPTGWHGYTF.

The chain is built from TRBV2 and TRBJ2-7, with no clear D. V was pared by 6 bases and J by 6 bases, with 6 bases between. Germline V gives CDR1 SNHLY, CDR2 FYNNEI. The CDR3 contains 10 residues. CDR3 protein: CASSGIEQYF. The CDR3 nucleotides are TGTGCCAGCAGCGGTATCGAGCAGTACTTC.

The chain employs TRBV6-5 and TRBJ2-5; D gene uncertain. The CDR3 has 16 amino acids. V lost 4 bases and J 1 base, leaving 16 bases between the germline ends. Per germline, CDR1 MNHEY and CDR2 SVGAGI. For the CDR3, the DNA is TGTGCCAGCAGTTCCCGAAGAGGCGCGTTCCAAGAGACCCAGTACTTC. Amino acid sequence: CASSSRRGAFQETQYF.

The CDR3 loop is CASSWVGGEQFF. In nucleotides, the CDR3 is TGTGCCAGCAGCTGGGTAGGGGGTGAGCAGTTCTTC. V usage is TRBV11-2 and J usage is TRBJ2-1; TRBD1 is a possible D gene (6 bases). Trimming took off 4 bases at V and 9 bases at J, with 10 bases between the two ends. CDR1 is SGHAT, CDR2 FQNNGV, per germline. This CDR3 has 12 amino acids.

The chain has TRBV7-6 and TRBJ2-1, with 7 bases matching TRBD1. V dropped 5 bases and J dropped 7; count of bases not matched to a gene: 8. The CDR3 runs 14 residues. The germline V gene encodes CDR1 SGHVS and CDR2 FNYEAQ. The CDR3 DNA is TGTGCCAGCAGCGAACGGGACAGCCCGAATGAGCAGTTCTTC. This gives the protein CASSERDSPNEQFF.

CDR3 in DNA: TGTGCCAGCAGTTTAGTAGGGGGCAGGAGCTCCTACGAGCAGTACTTC. This codes for CASSLVGGRSSYEQYF. The chain has TRBV6-5 and TRBJ2-7; TRBD1 agrees at 7 bases. The CDR3 is made up of 16 amino acids. CDR1 is MNHEY, CDR2 SVGAGI, per germline. Trimming took 4 bases from V and 0 from J; bases not matched to a gene: 9.

V is TRBV29-1 and J is TRBJ2-5, with 12 positions matching TRBD2. Looked up from germline, CDR1 is SQVTM and CDR2 is ANQGSEA. The CDR3 spans 15 residues. Trimming cost V 6 bases and J 10 bases; bases outside gene matches: 15. The CDR3 is CSVYSRTSGEVVQYF. CDR3 DNA sequence: TGCAGCGTGTATAGTAGGACTAGCGGGGAGGTCGTCCAGTACTTC. The full variable domain, its missing parts supplied by reference TRBV29-1 and TRBJ2-5, is SAVISQKPSRDICQRGTSLTIQCQVDSQVTMMFWYRQQPGQSLTLIATANQGSEATYESGFVIDKFPISRPNLTFSTLTVSNMSPEDSSIYLCSVYSRTSGEVVQYFGPGTRLLVL.

The chain has TRBV5-6 and TRBJ2-5, with 9 positions matching TRBD2. The CDR3 extends over 18 amino acids. The V gene's germline CDR1 is SGHDT and CDR2 YYEEEE. V gave up 2 bases and J gave up 5 bases; unmatched junction bases: 16. CDR3 protein: CASSLVVAPAGGWETQYF. In DNA form, the CDR3 reads TGTGCCAGCAGCTTAGTAGTGGCCCCAGCGGGGGGTTGGGAGACCCAGTACTTC. Complete variable domain (other parts from reference TRBV5-6 and TRBJ2-5): DAGVTQSPTHLIKTRGQQVTLRCSPKSGHDTVSWYQQALGQGPQFIFQYYEEEERQRGNFPDRFSGHQFPNYSSELNVNALLLGDSALYLCASSLVVAPAGGWETQYFGPGTRLLVL.

This rearrangement joins TRBV7-3 to TRBJ2-7, with TRBD2 identical over 13 bases. Germline CDR1 and CDR2: SGHTA and FQGTGA. CDR3 length: 15 residues. The junction had 5 bases not matched to a gene; V was cut back by 5 bases and J by 4 bases. CDR3 sequence reads: CASSPGLAGEYEQYF. CDR3 nucleotide sequence: TGTGCCAGCAGCCCTGGACTAGCGGGGGAGTACGAGCAGTACTTC. Variable domain in full (rest from reference TRBV7-3 and TRBJ2-7): GAGVSQTPSNKVTEKGKYVELRCDPISGHTALYWYRQSLGQGPEFLIYFQGTGAADDSGLPNDRFFAVRPEGSVSTLKIQRTERGDSAVYLCASSPGLAGEYEQYFGPGTRLTVT.

V usage is TRBV5-4 and J usage is TRBJ2-1; 10 positions match TRBD1. The germline CDR1 and CDR2 sequences are SGHNT and YYREEE (reference sequence). CDR3 length: 16 amino acids. The junction had 9 bases not matched to a gene; V was cut back by 3 bases and J by 6 bases. The CDR3 here is CASSSDYGTGVNEQFF. The CDR3 DNA reads TGTGCCAGCAGCTCAGATTATGGGACAGGGGTCAATGAGCAGTTCTTC.

The V call is TRBV5-6, the J call TRBJ2-5, with 12 bases fitting TRBD2. Trimming cost V 1 base and J 5 bases; bases outside gene matches: 0. CDR1 is SGHDT, CDR2 YYEEEE, per germline. This CDR3 is 14 amino acids long. The CDR3 coding sequence is TGTGCCAGCAGCTTGACTAGCGGGGGGGAGACCCAGTACTTC. Translation: CASSLTSGGETQYF.